What follows describes a single T cell receptor beta chain. Use of 60 Vbeta and 13 Jbeta primers characterized the PCR. The table came from immunoSEQ multiplex PCR; TCRdb's copy has only in-frame clones and leaves some out. The sample includes fewer than 120,000 clones, roughly 84% of them seen just once. These data are taken from a study of cytomegalovirus exposure and HLA in healthy donors. The CDR3 totals 14 residues. Germline values: CDR1 SEHNR, CDR2 FQNEAQ (reference sequence). Trimming left V 4 bases short and J 0 bases short, with 7 bases between. The sequence came from a man aged 25 to 40 in good health and CMV-seropositive. V and J are TRBV7-9 and TRBJ1-3; D remains unclear. Sequenced input: PBMCs. CDR3 nucleotides: TGTGCCAGCAGCTGGGGAGTCTCTGGAAACACCATATATTTT. Translated: CASSWGVSGNTIYF. The variable domain in full, completed from reference TRBV7-9 and TRBJ1-3, reads DTGVSQNPRHKITKRGQNVTFRCDPISEHNRLYWYRQTLGQGPEFLTYFQNEAQLEKSRLLSDRFSAERPKGSFSTLEIQRTEQGDSAMYLCASSWGVSGNTIYFGEGSWLTVV.